A selection of T cell receptor beta chains follows, all from one sample in a study of T cell repertoires in cytomegalovirus infection. TCRdb itself ran the reads through MiXCR, one entry per CDR3 protein. The sample records hundreds of thousands of distinct CDR3 sequences, 33% being singletons. Their cognate antigens are unknown. The sequencing here drew on cultured PBMCs, taken from culture after CMV antigen stimulation. Every receptor here comes from a human donor in good health (CMV status not recorded). Some clones in this sample may be carry-over from other donors' samples. The CDR3 runs from the conserved cysteine through the conserved F or W. D genes are given only for firm matches. Some rows mark clone size as missing; the rest say once, few, many or name a class of expanded clone.

cdr3_nt | cdr3_aa | j_call | d_call | v_call | clone_size
TGTGCCAGCAGCCCTACAGGGAATCATGGCTACACCTTC | CASSPTGNHGYTF | TRBJ1-2 | . | TRBV7-2 | many
TGTGCCACCAGGACAGGGGGAGGGCCCTATGGCTACACCTTC | CATRTGGGPYGYTF | TRBJ1-2 | TRBD1 | TRBV10-3 | .
TGCAGCGTTGTATTCTTAGCGGGGGGGTATTTAGAGACCCAGTACTTC | CSVVFLAGGYLETQYF | TRBJ2-5 | TRBD2 | TRBV29-1 | few
TGTGCCAGCAGCACACGGACAGGGGGCAGTGAGCAGTTCTTC | CASSTRTGGSEQFF | TRBJ2-1 | TRBD1 | TRBV7-2 | many
TGTGCCAGCAAGGGGAATAGCAATCAGCCCCAGCATTTT | CASKGNSNQPQHF | TRBJ1-5 | . | TRBV2 | few
TGTGCCAGCAGTTATTGGCAGGGTGGAGACACCGGGGAGCTGTTTTTT | CASSYWQGGDTGELFF | TRBJ2-2 | . | TRBV6-5 | many
TGTGCCAGCAGCTTACGAGGGGAAGCTTTCTTT | CASSLRGEAFF | TRBJ1-1 | . | TRBV12-3/TRBV12-4 | many
TGTGCCAGCAGCTTCCACCAGGGGGCAGATACGCAGTATTTT | CASSFHQGADTQYF | TRBJ2-3 | TRBD1 | TRBV7-2 | few
TGTGCCAGCAAACGACAGGGATGGGGTGGTAGCAATCAGCCCCAGCATTTT | CASKRQGWGGSNQPQHF | TRBJ1-5 | TRBD1 | TRBV6-1 | .
TGTGCCACCAGCAGGCCCGTCGGACGGGGGGTGAACACTGAAGCTTTCTTT | CATSRPVGRGVNTEAFF | TRBJ1-1 | . | TRBV15 | .
TGTGCCAGTAGTATGTGGCGGGGTCAAGAGACCCAGTACTTC | CASSMWRGQETQYF | TRBJ2-5 | . | TRBV19 | .
TGTGCCAGTATCGCAACTAGCGGCGAGCAGTTCTTC | CASIATSGEQFF | TRBJ2-1 | TRBD2 | TRBV19 | few
TGTGCCAGCAGCGGTACGGGGAATAACTATGGCTACACCTTC | CASSGTGNNYGYTF | TRBJ1-2 | . | TRBV7-2 | .
TGTGCCAGCAGCCCCCAGGGGGGGTCCGAGCAGTACTTC | CASSPQGGSEQYF | TRBJ2-7 | . | TRBV7-2 | .
TGTGCCAGCAGCTTACATCGGGCTAGCGGGAGGCCCGGGGAGCTGTTTTTT | CASSLHRASGRPGELFF | TRBJ2-2 | TRBD2 | TRBV7-8 | few
TGTGCCAGCTTCGGGGGAGACGTCCTATCTGGGGCCAACGTCCTGACTTTC | CASFGGDVLSGANVLTF | TRBJ2-6 | . | TRBV7-2 | .
TGTGCCAGCAGCTCCGAAGTCTCCAGGCTAAGTGGCTACACCTTC | CASSSEVSRLSGYTF | TRBJ1-2 | . | TRBV7-9 | .
TGCGCCAGCAGCCAAGATCGGGGGAGCTACACTGAAGCTTTCTTT | CASSQDRGSYTEAFF | TRBJ1-1 | . | TRBV4-1 | .
TGTGCCAGCAGATCTATAAGAGAGCGGGAGGCCTTATACAATGAGCAGTTCTTC | CASRSIREREALYNEQFF | TRBJ2-1 | TRBD2 | TRBV27 | .
TGTGCCAGCAGTGAAGCTGAGCTCGCGGAGACCCAGTACTTC | CASSEAELAETQYF | TRBJ2-5 | . | TRBV6-1 | few
TGTGCCACCAGCAGAGCGGGGACACAGGGGGCCTATGGCTACACCTTC | CATSRAGTQGAYGYTF | TRBJ1-2 | TRBD1 | TRBV15 | .
TGTGCCAGCAGCTCGGTGGGGCATGGCACAGATACGCAGTATTTT | CASSSVGHGTDTQYF | TRBJ2-3 | . | TRBV6-5 | .
TGCGCCAGCAGTGAGCCGAGTTCAGGGAACACTGAAGCTTTCTTT | CASSEPSSGNTEAFF | TRBJ1-1 | . | TRBV10-2 | .
TGTGCCAGCAGCCTCCGGGGTGGGGGAGGGGGATCCTACAATGAGCAGTTCTTC | CASSLRGGGGGSYNEQFF | TRBJ2-1 | . | TRBV7-2 | many
TGTGCCAGCAGCTTACTATGGGGGGCCACTGAAGCTTTCTTT | CASSLLWGATEAFF | TRBJ1-1 | . | TRBV7-9 | few
TGTGCCAGCAGGCCTCGGGCGGGGGGGAACACCGGGGAGCTGTTTTTT | CASRPRAGGNTGELFF | TRBJ2-2 | TRBD2 | TRBV7-2 | many
TGTGCCAGCTGCCGGGACAGGGGTGGAGGGGAGCAGTTCTTC | CASCRDRGGGEQFF | TRBJ2-1 | TRBD1 | TRBV19 | .
TGTGCCATCAGTGAGGCGGGGGATGTGGCTTTCTTT | CAISEAGDVAFF | TRBJ1-1 | . | TRBV10-3 | .
TGTGCCAGCAGCTTTGACGGTCAGAACACCGGGGAGCTGTTTTTT | CASSFDGQNTGELFF | TRBJ2-2 | . | TRBV11-3 | few
TGCGCCAGCAGCCTAGGTGTCACCGAGACACCCTTCTTC | CASSLGVTETPFF | TRBJ1-2 | . | TRBV4-1 | few
TGTGCCAGCAGCTCGGAGCGACCGAGTGAGCAGTTCTTC | CASSSERPSEQFF | TRBJ2-1 | . | TRBV7-2 | .
TGTGCCAGTTCGGACAGGGCAGAACAGCCCCAGCATTTT | CASSDRAEQPQHF | TRBJ1-5 | TRBD1 | TRBV19 | .
TGTGCCAGCGGCCCTCTGACAGGAAGCACAGATACGCAGTATTTT | CASGPLTGSTDTQYF | TRBJ2-3 | . | TRBV6-5 | .
TGTGCTAGTGGTTTGGCCTCCGGACAGGGAGCTTTCTTT | CASGLASGQGAFF | TRBJ1-1 | TRBD1 | TRBV12-5 | .
TGTGCCAGCAGTGCCAGGGTGGACGGGGAGCTGTTTTTT | CASSARVDGELFF | TRBJ2-2 | . | TRBV12-3/TRBV12-4 | .
TGCGCCAGCAGCCGCAACGGCCCATCGGAATCGCAGTATTTT | CASSRNGPSESQYF | TRBJ2-3 | . | TRBV4-3 | .
TGTGCCAGCAGTTTAGGGGACAGAGCTTTCTTT | CASSLGDRAFF | TRBJ1-1 | TRBD1 | TRBV12-3/TRBV12-4 | .
TGTGCCGCCCGGGACGTCAACTATGGCTACACCTTC | CAARDVNYGYTF | TRBJ1-2 | . | TRBV6-1 | few
TGTGCCACCAGCAGGGCACTGGACAGGGGTAATTCACCCCTCCACTTT | CATSRALDRGNSPLHF | TRBJ1-6 | TRBD1 | TRBV15 | few
TGTGCCAGCAGAAGGGACAGGGGCGCAGCTAATGAAAAACTGTTTTTT | CASRRDRGAANEKLFF | TRBJ1-4 | TRBD1 | TRBV6-1 | once
TGTGCCAGCAGTGGGGTTGTGGGGGCCAACACAGATACGCAGTATTTT | CASSGVVGANTDTQYF | TRBJ2-3 | . | TRBV6-1 | .
TGTGCCAGCAGCTCGATGGGGAGAAGCACAGATACGCAGTATTTT | CASSSMGRSTDTQYF | TRBJ2-3 | . | TRBV11-2 | .
TGCAGTGCTAGTGGGGGGAGCAGCAATCAGCCCCAGCATTTT | CSASGGSSNQPQHF | TRBJ1-5 | . | TRBV20-1 | .
TGTGCCAGCAGTCGAAATGAGCGAAGGCAGTTCTTC | CASSRNERRQFF | TRBJ2-1 | . | TRBV6-2/TRBV6-3 | .
TGTGCCAGCAGCTTAGGCACAGGTCTTGTTCAAGAGACCCAGTACTTC | CASSLGTGLVQETQYF | TRBJ2-5 | . | TRBV7-2 | .
TGCAGTGCTAGCCCCGGGACAGACGCAGATACGCAGTATTTT | CSASPGTDADTQYF | TRBJ2-3 | TRBD1 | TRBV20-1 | .
TGTGCCAGCAGCCCCTCGATGGGTTTTACGGAGACCCAGTACTTC | CASSPSMGFTETQYF | TRBJ2-5 | . | TRBV11-2 | .
TGTGCCAGCCTAGAGATAGGAGAGACCCAGTACTTC | CASLEIGETQYF | TRBJ2-5 | . | TRBV2 | .
TGCGCCAGCAGCTTGCAGGGGACCGACGAGCAGTACTTC | CASSLQGTDEQYF | TRBJ2-7 | . | TRBV5-1 | few
TGCAGTGCTAGAGATAGGTGGGGAAACACCATATATTTT | CSARDRWGNTIYF | TRBJ1-3 | . | TRBV20-1 | .